This T cell receptor beta chain was observed in a study of blood T cell repertoires in COVID-19. About the research overall: Sources were T cells, B-cell-depleted T cells, or PBMCs; the material itself was cDNA or gDNA.

In the original analysis: For nucleated cells, counts were estimated from reference gene primer amplification. This table comes from immunoSEQ multiplex PCR, and its TCRdb copy is limited to in-frame clones, with some not included. V, J and clone size reflect that table, while D and trimming were determined from the DNA. The sample has over 150,000 clones, approximately 90% seen once. CDR3 length: 14 residues. This sequence originates from a woman between 18 and 29 years old who had recovered from COVID-19. The V call is TRBV21-1, the J call TRBJ1-2; the tabulated D call, TRBD1, remains unverified against the DNA. TRBV21-1 is given as a pseudogene. The sequencing input was peripheral blood. The CDR3 sequence is CASTRTGAYYGYTF. The CDR3 region has the DNA TGTGCCAGCACCCGGACAGGCGCCTACTATGGCTACACCTTC.